The 15 T cell receptor beta chains given below trace back to one sample, sequenced in a study of shared clonotypes between healthy human individuals (dated by TCRdb to 2020 to 2022). To prepare the library, the immunoSEQ multiplex PCR assay was applied. TCRdb carries this immuneACCESS record with in-frame sequences only. Its versions omit some clonotypes, under half of them owing to an unresolved V gene in the studies checked, with the rest unexplained. For this sample the table gives 950,000 to 1,300,000 clones, of which about 74% were detected only once. Over 1.3% of the sample is held by the ten biggest clonotypes. Source material: memory CD4+ T cells sorted from blood. The sample's cell subset or site label, decoded: CD45RA-negative fraction. These receptors all stem from a man aged 18 to 29 in good health.

The chain links TRBV7-9 to TRBJ2-5, with TRBD2 as a possible D gene (6 bases). The CDR3 covers 13 residues. Germline assignment: CDR1 SEHNR and CDR2 FQNEAQ (reference sequence). V lost 2 bases to trimming and J lost 5 bases, with 9 bases between them. This CDR3 is CASSLSGGETQYF. The CDR3, as DNA: TGTGCCAGCAGCTTATCTGGGGGGGAGACCCAGTACTTC. The full variable domain, completed using reference TRBV7-9 and TRBJ2-5, is DTGVSQNPRHKITKRGQNVTFRCDPISEHNRLYWYRQTLGQGPEFLTYFQNEAQLEKSRLLSDRFSAERPKGSFSTLEIQRTEQGDSAMYLCASSLSGGETQYFGPGTRLLVL.

The J gene is TRBJ2-7, the V gene TRBV11-2, with TRBD1 matching over 7 bases. V shed 7 bases, J shed 5 bases, and the junction held 11 bases outside the gene matches. Germline CDR1 is SGHAT and CDR2 is FQNNGV. The CDR3 runs 14 residues. Here the CDR3 DNA reads TGTGCCAGCACCGCGCAGGTAGGGGGCGACGAGCAGTACTTC. This translates into CASTAQVGGDEQYF.

The chain couples TRBV5-1 to TRBJ1-2; 8 nucleotides match TRBD1. From germline, CDR1 is SGHRS and CDR2 YFSETQ. J lost 5 bases, V lost 4 bases, and 10 bases had no gene match. CDR3 length equals 15 residues. CDR3: CASSPSGTGIYGYTF. The CDR3 nucleotides read TGCGCCAGCAGCCCGTCTGGGACAGGAATTTATGGCTACACCTTC.

CDR3 residues: CASSLGPLGTGETQYF. The CDR3 DNA sequence: TGTGCCAGCAGCTTAGGTCCATTAGGGACGGGAGAGACCCAGTACTTC. The rearrangement links TRBV7-8 to TRBJ2-5, with D tentatively TRBD1 or TRBD2 (5 bases each). The CDR3 has 16 amino acids. V lost 1 base to trimming and J lost 4 bases, with 16 bases between them. From germline, CDR1 is SGHVS and CDR2 FQNEAQ.

V usage is TRBV21-1 and J usage is TRBJ2-2; whether TRBD2, the table's D call, matches the DNA was not checked. TRBV21-1 is termed a pseudogene. This CDR3 is 17 amino acids long. CDR3 bases: TGTGCCAGCAGCAAAGTATCCCTAGCCTCGAACACCGGGGAGCTGTTTTTT. Translation gives CASSKVSLASNTGELFF.

This clone was observed a single time. CDR3 sequence reads: CASSYGQAARDTQYF. DNA of the CDR3: TGCGCCAGCAGCTACGGACAGGCGGCGAGAGATACGCAGTATTTT. The rearrangement joins TRBV5-1 to TRBJ2-3; 7 bases map to TRBD1. Germline values: CDR1 SGHRS, CDR2 YFSETQ. V lost 3 bases and J lost 5; bases outside the gene matches: 9. The CDR3 sequence is 15 residues long.

The chain couples TRBV25-1 to TRBJ2-5; 7 positions agree with TRBD2. Germline values: CDR1 MGHDK, CDR2 SYGVNS. The CDR3 runs to 15 residues. Trimming took 4 bases from V and 5 from J; bases not matched to a gene: 10. CDR3 in DNA: TGTGCCAGCAGTGCGGGGGGTCGAACCTGGGAGACCCAGTACTTC. Protein product: CASSAGGRTWETQYF. Together with reference TRBV25-1 and TRBJ2-5, the CDR3 gives the full variable domain: EADIYQTPRYLVIGTGKKITLECSQTMGHDKMYWYQQDPGMELHLIHYSYGVNSTEKGDLSSESTVSRIRTEHFPLTLESARPSHTSQYLCASSAGGRTWETQYFGPGTRLLVL.

The chain links TRBV5-1 to TRBJ2-1; 8 positions match TRBD1. This CDR3 region has 14 residues. The trim removed 4 bases at V and 7 bases at J, leaving 7 bases unmatched. The germline gives CDR1 SGHRS, CDR2 YFSETQ. The CDR3 spells CASSTGQGLNEQFF. As DNA, the CDR3 is TGCGCCAGCAGCACCGGACAGGGATTGAATGAGCAGTTCTTC.

V usage is TRBV10-3 and J usage is TRBJ2-1; D might be TRBD2 (6 bases). Germline V gene sequence: CDR1 ENHRY, CDR2 SYGVKD. The CDR3 is 15 residues long. Trimming shortened V by 0 bases and J by 7 bases, and 13 bases separated the two germline ends. The CDR3 is CAISESSSGGNEQFF. CDR3 nucleotide sequence: TGTGCCATCAGTGAGTCGTCTAGTGGGGGGAATGAGCAGTTCTTC.

This clone was seen just once. The chain couples TRBV5-1 to TRBJ1-4; D gene ambiguous. CDR1 is SGHRS and CDR2 is YFSETQ in the germline V gene. The CDR3 runs 14 residues. Trimming took 0 bases from V and 2 from J, leaving 5 bases between them. DNA of the CDR3: TGCGCCAGCAGCTTGGGAGTGACTAATGAAAAACTGTTTTTT. Protein product: CASSLGVTNEKLFF.

The J gene is TRBJ2-3, the V gene TRBV19; D might be TRBD1 (5 bases). Looked up from germline, CDR1 is LNHDA and CDR2 is SQIVND (reference sequence). CDR3 length: 13 amino acids. Trimming stripped 4 bases from V and 3 bases from J, with 8 bases between. CDR3 sequence reads: CASSSQGTDTQYF. The CDR3 region has the DNA TGTGCCAGTAGTAGCCAGGGTACAGATACGCAGTATTTT.

The CDR3 nucleotides are TGTGCCTGGAGGTCCGCCGGCGGGGCCTTCTCTGGAAACACCATATATTTT. Its translation is CAWRSAGGAFSGNTIYF. The V gene is TRBV30, the J gene TRBJ1-3; D may be TRBD1 (5 bases). V lost 3 bases to trimming and J lost 0 bases, with 18 bases between them. The CDR3 runs to 17 residues. The germline gives CDR1 GTSNPN, CDR2 SVGIG (reference sequence). Combining the CDR3 with reference TRBV30 and TRBJ1-3 gives the whole variable domain SQTIHQWPATLVQPVGSPLSLECTVEGTSNPNLYWYRQAAGRGLQLLFYSVGIGQISSEVPQNLSASRPQDRQFILSSKKLLLSDSGFYLCAWRSAGGAFSGNTIYFGEGSWLTVV.

The chain links TRBV5-6 to TRBJ2-3; D unresolved. The length of the CDR3 is 11 residues. V dropped 0 bases and J dropped 6 bases, with 2 bases sitting between them. The germline CDR1 and CDR2 sequences are SGHDT and YYEEEE. This CDR3 reads CASSLVDTQYF. In nucleotides, the CDR3 is TGTGCCAGCAGCTTGGTCGATACGCAGTATTTT.

This rearrangement joins TRBV18 to TRBJ2-7; D is possibly TRBD2 (6 bases). The CDR3 is 17 amino acids. Germline loops: CDR1 KGHSH, CDR2 LQKENI. Trimming took off 3 bases at V and 3 bases at J, with 21 bases between the two ends. The DNA for the CDR3 is TGTGCCAGCTCACCCCCGGGACTTAGCGACGGGAGCTACGAGCAGTACTTC. It is translated as CASSPPGLSDGSYEQYF. The variable domain in full, completed from reference TRBV18 and TRBJ2-7, reads NAGVMQNPRHLVRRRGQEARLRCSPMKGHSHVYWYRQLPEEGLKFMVYLQKENIIDESGMPKERFSAEFPKEGPSILRIQQVVRGDSAAYFCASSPPGLSDGSYEQYFGPGTRLTVT.

The rearrangement uses TRBV5-1 and TRBJ2-1, with 9 bases lining up with TRBD1. Per germline, CDR1 SGHRS and CDR2 YFSETQ. V was clipped by 3 bases and J by 2 bases; unmatched bases: 6. The CDR3 spans 16 residues. Written as DNA, the CDR3 is TGCGCCAGCAGCTCCCGGGACAGGGTCCCCTACAATGAGCAGTTCTTC. This translates into CASSSRDRVPYNEQFF.